What follows are 21 T cell receptor beta chains derived from one specimen sequenced in a study of T-cell reconstitution after alpha-beta-depleted transplantation in children (dated by TCRdb to 2015 to 2016). The method behind the library was PCR. Sequencing relied on an Illumina HiSeq 2500. Molecular barcoding was employed in the preparation of TCR libraries, with unique molecular identifiers being used to normalize TCRbeta repertoire quantification. TCRdb reanalyzed the raw reads on its own, using fastp at Q25 for trimming and MiXCR for clone calling, and kept in-frame beta chains. Rows are combined by CDR3 protein, so each entry shows the most common genes and DNA. The sample records some 290,000 distinct CDR3 sequences, about 10% of which are singletons. The ten most abundant clones make up around a tenth of the sample. This specimen was PBMCs from the stem cell graft donor, taken from the stem cell graft. The source is a human donor who donated a stem cell graft to a child with SCID.

The rearrangement uses TRBV5-1 and TRBJ1-2; 8 bases line up with TRBD1. Germline V CDR1 and CDR2: SGHRS, YFSETQ. The V and J ends lost 4 bases and 2 bases, in that order; junction bases with no gene match: 4. The CDR3 runs to 14 residues. The CDR3 spells CASSLDRDNYGYTF. CDR3 DNA sequence: TGCGCCAGCAGCCTGGACAGGGACAACTATGGCTACACCTTC.

On this clonotype: This may arise from a read error, as a much more abundant clone is one base away. The V call is TRBV18, the J call TRBJ2-7; D is perhaps TRBD2 (5 bases). This CDR3 is built from 12 residues. Germline CDR1 reads KGHSH; CDR2 reads LQKENI. The CDR3 spells CASSPESWEQNF. DNA for the CDR3: TGTGCCAGCTCACCTGAGTCTTGGGAGCAGAACTTC.

The V call is TRBV11-2, the J call TRBJ2-3; tentative D call: TRBD1 (5 bases). The CDR3 has 14 residues. CDR1 is SGHAT and CDR2 is FQNNGV in the germline V gene. Trimming shortened V by 5 bases and J by 2 bases, and 11 bases separated the two germline ends. The CDR3 sequence: CASSPPGYTDTQYF. In DNA form, the CDR3 reads TGTGCCAGCAGCCCTCCAGGGTACACAGATACGCAGTATTTT.

This clonotype was counted a few times. This chain uses TRBV7-8 with TRBJ1-6; weak D call: TRBD1 (6 bases). The CDR3 totals 20 residues. In germline, CDR1 is SGHVS, CDR2 FQNEAQ. The V gene lost 1 base and the J gene lost 0 bases, with 19 bases spanning the gap. For the CDR3, the DNA is TGTGCCAGCAGCTTAGGATCCCCGGGGGGCGGTAGCTCCTATAATTCACCCCTCCACTTT. Protein product: CASSLGSPGGGSSYNSPLHF.

The chain's CDR3 is CASSDSTSGGAGDTQYF. CDR3 nucleotides: TGCGCCAGCAGTGATTCTACTAGCGGGGGGGCTGGAGATACGCAGTATTTT. The rearrangement links TRBV10-1 to TRBJ2-3; 13 nucleotides align to TRBD2. V shed 3 bases, J shed 5 bases, and the junction held 8 bases outside the gene matches. Germline CDR1 WNHNN, CDR2 SYGVQD (reference sequence). This CDR3 has 17 residues.

This clonotype was detected ten times or more. This chain links TRBV12-3 or TRBV12-4 with TRBJ2-7; TRBD2 might be the D (7 bases). Trimming took off 3 bases at V and 3 bases at J, with 12 bases between the two ends. The CDR3 contains 14 residues. Here the CDR3 reads CASSFGGLLYEQYF. As DNA, the CDR3 is TGTGCCAGCAGTTTCGGGGGGCTACTCTACGAGCAGTACTTC.

In its sample, this clonotype was seen a few times. The CDR3 here is CASSFIPPGTGLNEQFF. CDR3 coding DNA: TGTGCCAGCAGCTTTATTCCTCCCGGGACAGGGTTGAATGAGCAGTTCTTC. The rearrangement links TRBV5-5 to TRBJ2-1; 9 nucleotides line up with TRBD1. The trim removed 2 bases at V and 7 bases at J, leaving 13 bases unmatched. The CDR3 has 17 amino acids. Germline CDR1 and CDR2: SGHKS and YYEKEE (reference sequence).

V and J are TRBV6-1 and TRBJ2-5; D remains ambiguous. The CDR3 extends over 13 amino acids. Trimming shortened V by 7 bases and J by 5 bases, and 14 bases separated the two germline ends. CDR1 and CDR2 (germline): MNHNS, SASEGT. CDR3 in amino acids: CASKGGIGETQYF. The CDR3 coding sequence is TGTGCCAGCAAAGGTGGGATTGGGGAGACCCAGTACTTC.

This clonotype was counted between two and nine times. The chain couples TRBV27 to TRBJ1-1; D might be TRBD1 (6 bases). The CDR3 sequence is 16 residues long. Looked up from germline, CDR1 is MNHEY and CDR2 is SMNVEV (reference sequence). V dropped 5 bases and J dropped 3 bases, with 19 bases sitting between them. The CDR3 sequence: CASSTSIGQFYTEAFF. DNA of the CDR3: TGTGCCAGCAGTACGTCAATCGGACAGTTTTACACTGAAGCTTTCTTT.

This clonotype was counted a few times. The chain couples TRBV12-3 or TRBV12-4 to TRBJ1-2; tentative D call: TRBD1 (5 bases). The V end was cut by 2 bases, the J end by 6 bases, with 10 bases between. The CDR3 covers 13 residues. CDR3 protein: CASSLQGTDGYTF. The CDR3, as DNA: TGTGCCAGCAGTTTACAGGGTACTGATGGCTACACCTTC.

This clonotype was recorded at least ten times. This sequence joins TRBV5-5 and TRBJ2-2; tentatively, D is TRBD1 (6 bases). Germline loops: CDR1 SGHKS, CDR2 YYEKEE (reference sequence). This CDR3 comprises 15 residues. V was trimmed by 5 bases and J by 4 bases, leaving 15 bases between them. The CDR3 nucleotides read TGTGCCAGCAGTCTACAGGGTTCGGCCACCGGGGAGCTGTTTTTT. Translated, it gives CASSLQGSATGELFF.

There are many counts of this clonotype. This chain links TRBV3-1 with TRBJ2-1; 8 nucleotides align to TRBD1. This CDR3 is 12 amino acids long. Germline trimming cut 4 bases from V and 9 bases from J; bases unmatched to any gene: 2. In germline, CDR1 is LGHDT, CDR2 YNNKEL (reference sequence). The CDR3 DNA is TGTGCCAGCAGCCCAACAGGGGGTGAGCAGTTCTTC. Protein sequence: CASSPTGGEQFF.

CDR3 nucleotides: TGTGCCAGCAGTTTAAAGGACAGGGTGTCGTCCAAAAACATTCAGTACTTC. It codes for CASSLKDRVSSKNIQYF. V and J are TRBV12-3 or TRBV12-4 and TRBJ2-4; 8 positions match TRBD1. The CDR3 length is 17 residues. V lost 2 bases to trimming and J lost 2 bases; unmatched junction nucleotides: 8.

The V and J genes are TRBV7-8 and TRBJ1-5; D not certain. Trimming left V 1 base short and J 7 bases short, with 8 bases between. The CDR3 covers 13 residues. The V gene's germline CDR1 is SGHVS and CDR2 FQNEAQ. The CDR3 spells CASSLGPGQPQHF. The CDR3 DNA sequence: TGTGCCAGCAGCTTAGGACCGGGACAGCCCCAGCATTTT.

The chain employs TRBV6-1 and TRBJ2-3; the match to TRBD2 covers 13 bases. Germline V lookup: CDR1 MNHNS, CDR2 SASEGT. The V and J ends lost 5 bases and 0 bases, in that order; junction bases with no gene match: 8. CDR3 size: 18 residues. The CDR3 DNA reads as TGTGCCAGCAGTAGGAATAGACTAGCGGGGGGAAGCACAGATACGCAGTATTTT. The encoded protein is CASSRNRLAGGSTDTQYF.

The gene calls are TRBV27 and TRBJ2-1; perhaps TRBD2 as D (7 bases). This CDR3 contains 14 residues. Germline V gives CDR1 MNHEY, CDR2 SMNVEV (reference sequence). V was clipped by 4 bases and J by 7 bases, with 14 bases between them. CDR3 sequence reads: CASSSMGGHNEQFF. DNA for the CDR3: TGTGCCAGCAGTTCCATGGGGGGGCATAATGAGCAGTTCTTC.

CDR3 sequence reads: CSAPGQGLQGPQHF. CDR3 bases: TGCAGTGCTCCGGGACAGGGGCTCCAAGGGCCCCAGCATTTT. The chain has TRBV20-1 and TRBJ1-5; 10 bases are shared with TRBD1. Germline V lookup: CDR1 DFQATT, CDR2 SNEGSKA (reference sequence). J gave up 9 bases and V 5 bases, and 10 bases lay outside the gene matches. The length of the CDR3 is 14 residues.

V gene TRBV9 combines with J gene TRBJ2-7; D perhaps matches TRBD1 (5 bases). V was pared by 0 bases and J by 5 bases, with 12 bases between. The germline V gene encodes CDR1 SGDLS and CDR2 YYNGEE. The CDR3 spans 14 residues. CDR3 nucleotides: TGTGCCAGCAGCGTAGGTGCCCAGGGCCACGAGCAGTACTTC. Encoded protein: CASSVGAQGHEQYF.

This clonotype appeared a few times. The chain carries TRBV6-1 and TRBJ1-5; unclear D gene. The CDR3 totals 15 residues. Germline V gene sequence: CDR1 MNHNS, CDR2 SASEGT. Deletions cut 2 bases from V and 3 bases from J, with 11 bases between. This CDR3 reads CASSESGSLNQPQHF. DNA of the CDR3: TGTGCCAGCAGTGAAAGTGGCAGCCTCAATCAGCCCCAGCATTTT.

This clonotype was counted a few times. V usage is TRBV12-5 and J usage is TRBJ2-7; D unresolved. CDR1 is LGHNT, CDR2 FRNRAP, per germline. The V and J ends lost 5 bases and 0 bases respectively, with 8 bases between them. This CDR3 is 13 amino acids long. CDR3 protein: CASGPDISYEQYF. The CDR3 DNA is TGTGCTAGTGGTCCCGACATCTCCTACGAGCAGTACTTC.

The V call is TRBV5-1, the J call TRBJ1-1; D is undetermined. The V end lost 4 bases, the J end lost 2 bases, and 15 bases lay between the germline ends. Germline V gene sequence: CDR1 SGHRS, CDR2 YFSETQ. This CDR3 comprises 15 residues. The CDR3 DNA reads TGCGCCAGCAGCCTACAGTCGGGCGGAAACACTGAAGCTTTCTTT. Its translation: CASSLQSGGNTEAFF.